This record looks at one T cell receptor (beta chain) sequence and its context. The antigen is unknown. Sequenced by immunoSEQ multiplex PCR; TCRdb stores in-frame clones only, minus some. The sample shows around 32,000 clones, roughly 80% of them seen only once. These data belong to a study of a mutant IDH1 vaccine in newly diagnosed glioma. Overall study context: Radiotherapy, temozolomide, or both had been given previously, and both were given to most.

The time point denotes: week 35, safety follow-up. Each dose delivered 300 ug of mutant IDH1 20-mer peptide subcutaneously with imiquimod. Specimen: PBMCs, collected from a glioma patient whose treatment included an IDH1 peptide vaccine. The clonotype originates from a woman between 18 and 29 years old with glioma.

CDR3 sequence reads: CASSLGRKNEQYF. The CDR3 region has the DNA TGTGCCAGTAGTCTGGGCCGTAAAAACGAGCAGTACTTC. The chain employs TRBV19 and TRBJ2-7; D call uncertain. Trimming took off 5 bases at V and 5 bases at J, with 13 bases between the two ends. The CDR3 runs to 13 residues. Germline CDR1 LNHDA, CDR2 SQIVND (reference sequence).